A single count supports the clone carrying this T cell receptor beta chain. Assay used: immunoSEQ multiplex PCR; TCRdb lists only in-frame clones, some missing. Of 110,000 to 150,000 clones in the sample, over 65% were seen once. The data belong to a study of blood T cell repertoires in COVID-19. Background on the study: PBMCs, B-cell-depleted T cells, or T cells were the source of the cDNA or gDNA that made up the material.

This CDR3 region has 16 residues. V gave up 3 bases and J gave up 1 base; unmatched junction bases: 8. Germline V gene sequence: CDR1 MDHEN, CDR2 SYDVKM. This receptor was taken from a woman between 50 and 59 years old who had recovered from COVID-19. This sequence joins TRBV28 and TRBJ1-1; TRBD1 agrees at 7 bases. Sequences were obtained from PBMCs or T cells enriched from blood (not recorded which). Here the CDR3 reads CASSFGGQQSNTEAFF. In DNA, the CDR3 is TGTGCCAGCAGTTTTGGGGGACAGCAATCGAACACTGAAGCTTTCTTT.